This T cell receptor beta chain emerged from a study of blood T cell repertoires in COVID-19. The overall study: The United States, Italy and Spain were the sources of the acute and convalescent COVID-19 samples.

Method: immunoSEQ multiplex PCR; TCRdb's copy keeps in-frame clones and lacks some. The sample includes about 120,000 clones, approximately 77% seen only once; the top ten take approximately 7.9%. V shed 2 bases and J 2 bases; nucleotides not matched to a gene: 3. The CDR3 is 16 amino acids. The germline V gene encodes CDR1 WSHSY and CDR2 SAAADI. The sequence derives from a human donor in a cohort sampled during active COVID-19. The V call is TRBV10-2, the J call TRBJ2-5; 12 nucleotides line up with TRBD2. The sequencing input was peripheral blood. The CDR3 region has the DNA TGCGCCAGCAGTGAGCAGACTAGCGGGAGTCAAGAGACCCAGTACTTC. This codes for CASSEQTSGSQETQYF.